The T cell receptor (beta chain) under discussion was sequenced for a study of shared clonotypes between healthy human individuals. Each subset's genomic DNA was split evenly across several immunoSEQ plates. Replicate sorted-subset PCRs were loaded with approximately 190 ng DNA, roughly 33,000 T cell genomes. The protocol was immunoSEQ multiplex PCR, while the TCRdb copy is restricted to in-frame clones and leaves out a portion. The sample lists under 600,000 clones, approximately 95% seen once, with around 0.066% in the top ten. The donor population consisted of healthy HIV-negative adults with no recent acute infections or vaccinations. In regard to this clone: The junction shows a germline mismatch at one end, possibly a read error.

Germline CDR1 is SNHLY and CDR2 is FYNNEI. CDR3 length equals 12 residues. This clonotype was obtained from a woman aged 25 to 39 in good health. V is TRBV2 and J is TRBJ1-1, with 7 bases lining up with TRBD1. Specimen: naive CD4+ T cells sorted from blood. This sample's subset: CD45RA+ positively selected. The CDR3 is CASSSSPGQITF. The CDR3 nucleotides read TGTGCCAGCAGTTCTTCTCCGGGACAGATTACCTTT. Using reference TRBV2 and TRBJ1-1 for the parts outside the CDR3, the full variable domain is EPEVTQTPSHQVTQMGQEVILRCVPISNHLYFYWYRQILGQKVEFLVSFYNNEISEKSEIFDDQFSVERPDGSNFTLKIRSTKLEDSAMYFCASSSSPGQITFGQGTRLTVV.